The 2 T cell receptor beta chains presented below share a single source sample, sequenced in a study of blood T cell repertoires in COVID-19. This table comes from immunoSEQ multiplex PCR, and its TCRdb copy is limited to in-frame clones, with some not included. Counted here are fewer than 200,000 clones, 84% occurring once; the ten biggest clones make up about 3.2%. The sample consisted of PBMCs or T cells enriched from blood (not recorded which). The origin of the receptors is a woman aged 25 to 39 who had been exposed to COVID-19.

The chain recombines TRBV13 with TRBJ2-5; a weak D match, TRBD2 (7 bases). V was clipped by 8 bases and J by 5 bases, with 24 bases between them. Germline values: CDR1 PRHDT, CDR2 FYEKMQ (reference sequence). CDR3 size: 16 residues. The CDR3 sequence: CASSPGAAGKGETQYF. In DNA form, the CDR3 reads TGTGCCAGCTCCCCGGGGGCAGCGGGGAAGGGGGAGACCCAGTACTTC. Variable domain in full (rest from reference TRBV13 and TRBJ2-5): AAGVIQSPRHLIKEKRETATLKCYPIPRHDTVYWYQQGPGQDPQFLISFYEKMQSDKGSIPDRFSAQQFSDYHSELNMSSLELGDSALYFCASSPGAAGKGETQYFGPGTRLLVL.

This clone occurred a few times. The chain is built from TRBV2 and TRBJ1-4, with 7 bases fitting TRBD1. The CDR3 loop spans 14 amino acids. Trimming took 11 bases from V and 7 from J; bases not matched to a gene: 13. CDR1 is SNHLY, CDR2 FYNNEI, per germline. CDR3 in DNA: TGTGCCTGCTTGACAGGGAAGGACACTGAAAAACTGTTTTTT. Amino acid sequence: CACLTGKDTEKLFF.